These 3 T cell receptor beta chains were all obtained from the same sample, sequenced in a study of early T cells in non-severe SARS-CoV-2 infection. TCRdb passed the 5' RACE reads through MiXCR, listing each CDR3 protein once. The profile shows tens of thousands of distinct CDR3 sequences, roughly 6% of them singletons. The sequencing input was whole blood. The origin of the receptors is an adult who was a healthcare worker with PCR-confirmed SARS-CoV-2 infection or an uninfected control (not recorded which).

This clonotype was seen many times. This chain uses TRBV3-2 with TRBJ2-7; the table's D call, TRBD2, has no DNA check behind it. TRBV3-2 is given as a pseudogene. The CDR3 spans 15 residues. The CDR3 sequence: CASSQEGAGGYGQYF. Written as DNA, the CDR3 is TGTGCCAGCAGCCAAGAGGGAGCGGGAGGATACGGGCAGTACTTC.

In its sample, this clonotype was seen a few times. The rearrangement links TRBV20-1 to TRBJ1-1, with 9 bases that match TRBD1. Trimming removed 5 bases from V and 4 bases from J; junction bases left unmatched: 2. From germline, CDR1 is DFQATT and CDR2 SNEGSKA (reference sequence). This CDR3 contains 12 residues. The CDR3 DNA reads TGCAGTGCTGACAGGGGGATCACTGAAGCTTTCTTT. Its translation is CSADRGITEAFF.

This clonotype occurred many times. The chain carries TRBV7-2 and TRBJ1-1; D is unresolved. The CDR3 totals 14 residues. V lost 4 bases and J lost 1, with 10 bases in between. The germline V gene has CDR1 SGHTA and CDR2 FQGNSA. The CDR3 DNA reads as TGTGCCAGCAGCTGGACTAAAGGGAACACTGAAGCTTTCTTT. Amino acid sequence: CASSWTKGNTEAFF.